This T cell receptor (beta chain) derives from a study of cytomegalovirus exposure and HLA in healthy donors (dated by TCRdb to 2016 to 2017). With regard to the full study: According to an earlier analysis of 450 to 650 of the donors, about 179 million T cells yielded some 120 million unique TCR beta sequences and 276 Gb of sequence data. Roughly 290 gigabases of sequencing data and approximately 91 million unique TCR sequences made up an early release that covered approximately 620 HLA-typed donors. The genetic ancestry cluster associated with self-reported Caucasian donors included around four fifths of the roughly 400 genotyped donors. The study aimed to test whether signatures of past pathogen exposure could be identified by cataloging public T cell receptors. The study profiled the T cell repertoires of hundreds of subjects by immunosequencing and related them to cytomegalovirus serostatus. Besides the first cohort of some 670 subjects, a separate validation cohort made up of 120 different subjects was used. The study combined high-throughput TCR immunosequencing, statistical association of individual TCRs with disease status, and machine learning to predict cytomegalovirus infection status. To study patterns of TCR occurrence, a later analysis re-analyzed previously published TCR beta repertoires from just over 650 donors and added high-resolution HLA genotyping. Rather than using new phenotypic data, the later analysis identified candidate immune exposures from TCR beta sequences and from how often those sequences occurred across donors. In an earlier analysis of about 590 of the donors, high-throughput TCR beta sequencing was used to judge whether each TCR beta V gene segment behaved as functional or pseudogenic. Donor age, sex, ethnicity and CMV serostatus were compiled together with the repertoire data. In a later genetic analysis, genome-wide SNP genotypes for about three fifths of the roughly 670 donors were used, and that subset was treated as a discovery cohort. Every discovery cohort repertoire had been produced on one sequencing platform. HLA typing covered class I and class II loci at four-digit resolution. The number of donors typed differed by locus, with about 629-630 for A, B, C, DRB1 and DQB1, around 520 for DQA1, approximately 580 for DPA1, and 450 to 480 for DPB1. Roughly five DR-DQ haplotypes were handled as single units for association and clustering, since linkage in the cohort was strong. Across 398 genotyped donors of the cohort, an average of roughly 230,000 unique TCR beta nucleotide sequences per donor were sequenced, and roughly 20% of those sequences were non-productive. What the authors observed across the whole study: It was suggested by the authors that the approach could potentially be generalized to other disease states and immunological phenotypes. Most CMV-associated TCR beta chains appeared to be HLA-restricted in a later analysis, and the HLA associations seemed to be driven largely by CMV exposure. A later analysis found that TCR association rates varied across HLA loci, with DRB1 alleles showing the most associated TCRs and HLA-C alleles the fewest. Most TCR sequences were observed very rarely across donors, whereas some public TCRs were present in many individuals. The only immune exposure information available for the cohort was CMV serostatus. In a later analysis, some 17,000 TCR beta sequences were associated with specific HLA alleles at a false discovery rate of 0.05. In this cohort, only TCR beta chains were sequenced, and detectable features were limited by the absence of alpha or paired-chain data. The presence/absence analyses assumed that sequencing depth was roughly uniform across donors, and that assumption may not be true. Correlated functional status among segregating V segments might be attributable to linkage disequilibrium, but an unknown experimental factor could not be ruled out. Because counts were too low, roughly 18 rarely observed V segments, including chromosome 9 orphons, were left out of the earlier analysis of a few hundred of the donors. Several of the top co-occurrence clusters appeared to be linked to parvovirus B19, influenza, CMV and Epstein-Barr virus, according to a later analysis. When HLA alleles, especially DR and DQ, strongly co-occurred, attributing TCR associations to individual alleles was difficult. Cytomegalovirus status was reported to be diagnosed by the classifier with high specificity and sensitivity in both the original and validation cohorts. In vitro tests confirmed that a few of the cytomegalovirus-associated TCR beta chains recognize cytomegalovirus antigens. A further reported finding was that TCR beta sequences accurately predicted the HLA-A and HLA-B alleles for most subjects in the first cohort. A later genetic analysis reported fewer N-insertions in productive TCRs among donors in an Asian-associated ancestry cluster than the approximately 700-donor mean. An association between a missense DCLRE1C variant and V-gene and J-gene trimming of TCR beta chains was found in a later genetic analysis and replicated in an independent cohort. The sequencing pipeline was judged likely to have produced a cluster of highly shared sequence variants as a technical artifact. The study listed 150 to 200 TCR beta chains as associated with cytomegalovirus. In an earlier analysis of 587 of the donors, most TCR beta V segments appeared in productive rearrangements about 87% or about 30% of the time, broadly matching IMGT annotations. The 87-base-pair reads could not distinguish some IMGT-functional V segments, including TRBV6-2 and TRBV6-3, so those segments were excluded. Because some donors lacked HLA typing at each locus, the association tests relied only on the typed subset. A later analysis found that HLA-associated TCR beta chains were more clonally expanded and had lower generation probabilities than equally common non-associated chains.

With regard to this clone: Its antigen target is currently unknown. No much larger clone is present one base from it, and per-base qualities are unavailable.

In total, approximately 610 healthy bone marrow donors made up the cohort. At the time of sampling, every cohort member was nominally healthy, though immune exposures that went unrecorded were likely present. The donor was CMV seronegative and belonged to the group of several hundred seronegative cohort members. Each donor provided a peripheral blood sample, and peripheral blood mononuclear cells were used for TCR beta sequencing. The Qiagen DNeasy Blood Extraction Kit was used to extract genomic DNA from the blood cell samples. Cut back by 0 bases and 8 bases, the V and J ends lie 14 bases apart. CDR1 MNHEY and CDR2 SVGAGI were looked up in the germline V gene. From its cysteine to its phenylalanine, the CDR3 spans 16 amino acids. Only the CDR3 DNA stays, 48 bases, in frame from base 1. Libraries were made using the immunoSEQ multiplex PCR assay. For the multiplex PCR, a mixture combining 60 forward primers for TCR Vbeta segments and 13 reverse primers for TCR Jbeta segments was used. Amplification of the CDR3 region of rearranged TCR beta genes was performed with a multiplex PCR assay on genomic DNA. On the Illumina HiSeq System, the amplified TCR beta libraries were sequenced as 87-base-pair reads. In the original analysis: Across the 666 repertoires, a later analysis counted approximately 75 million unique TCR beta chains, around 11 million of which were shared by at least two donors. To remove PCR and sequencing errors, raw reads were error-corrected and collapsed into unique sequences using a nearest-neighbor algorithm that merged closely related sequences. To assign V, D and J gene segments, CDR3 sequences were aligned to IMGT reference sequences. For a sequence to be retained, at least a six-nucleotide match to both a V gene segment and a J gene segment was required. Rearrangements were classified as productive when the CDR3 lacked stop codons and remained in frame with V and J, and all other rearrangements were classified as non-productive. CDR3 was defined according to IMGT convention as the region running from the second conserved V-encoded cysteine to the conserved J-encoded phenylalanine. Sequences without an unambiguous match to a single V gene segment were excluded from the earlier analysis of almost 600 of the donors. In an earlier analysis of about 590 of the donors, a V segment was called functional when productive rearrangements were above 56.7%, and segregating when the standard deviation between donors exceeded 5%. A statistical classification framework was built for diagnosing cytomegalovirus status from the catalog of TCR beta chain sequences. A later analysis assigned V and J genes by comparing TCR nucleotide sequences with IMGT/GENE-DB human TR gene sequences. The TCRdist pipeline was used in a later analysis to assign CDR3 sequences and most-parsimonious VDJ recombination scenarios. In a later analysis, each TCR beta chain was defined by its CDR3 amino acid sequence together with its V-gene family, and reads without a unique V-gene family were excluded. To address suspected cross-contamination and a sequencing artifact, a later analysis removed several hundred highly shared, low-generation-probability nucleotide sequences. A later analysis calculated a clonal expansion index for each public chain from normalized within-repertoire ranks of inferred template counts. In a later analysis, generation probabilities were computed using a VDJ recombination model fitted to out-of-frame rearrangements, and the results were checked against IGoR. A later analysis scored TCR-TCR, TCR-HLA and TCR-CMV co-occurrence with hypergeometric tests, applying a repertoire-size bias correction to TCR pairs. To estimate false discovery rates, a later analysis permuted the HLA or CMV assignments 20 times. In a later analysis, co-occurring TCRs were grouped with DBSCAN, and TCRdist sequence similarity was added when clustering was performed within HLA-allele-positive subsets. For co-occurrence clustering, repertoires with fewer than 30,000 or more than 120,000 public chains were excluded, along with roughly 5 repertoires with anomalous nucleotide sharing. TCRdb obtained this table from immuneACCESS and retained in-frame rearrangements with V and J assigned. These tables miss some clones; where compared with another copy, unresolved V genes account for less than half of the shortfall, and the remainder is unexplained. That table supplies the V and J calls and clone size; D and trimming were determined from the DNA. Present in this sample are about 160,000 clones, 82% of which were seen just once. Clones ranked in the top ten supply about 1.5% of the sample.

Recombination connected TRBV6-5 to TRBJ1-6, and the D gene may be TRBD1, 5 bases matching. Sequenced sample: PBMCs. The clonotype comes from a male donor in good health and CMV-seronegative. The CDR3 protein is CASSYSPQGWDSPLHF. The DNA reads as follows: TGTGCCAGCAGTTACTCGCCTCAGGGTTGGGATTCACCCCTCCACTTT.